This T cell receptor beta chain was retrieved from a study of shared clonotypes between healthy human individuals. About the research overall: Donor composition was a couple of women and three men, aged 18 to 49.

Study-wide points: Deeper or shallower sequencing was expected to change how clonotypes are shared among donors.

This CDR3 is 16 amino acids long. The J segment lost 4 bases and the V segment lost 0 bases, leaving 7 bases of the junction unmatched. Germline V gene data show CDR1 as MNHEY and CDR2 as SMNVEV (reference sequence). Comment on this clone: The antigen is undetermined.

Assay: immunoSEQ multiplex PCR; the TCRdb copy retains only in-frame clones and omits some. The sample shows fewer than 800,000 clones, 90% to 95% of them seen only once. Selected positively for CCR7 and CD45RO-negative, naive CD8 cells excluded terminally differentiated effector memory CD45RA+ cells. Those who donated were healthy HIV-negative adults, with no recent acute infections or vaccinations reported. The receptor comes from a young man in good health. The chain links TRBV27 to TRBJ2-7; 9 positions agree with TRBD2. The material sequenced was naive CD8+ T cells sorted from blood. DNA for the CDR3: TGTGCCAGCAGTTTATCGGTAGGGACTAGCAGATACGAGCAGTACTTC. As protein: CASSLSVGTSRYEQYF.